This T cell receptor beta chain was profiled in a study of PD-L1 blockade in urothelial cancer. About the study: Blood was subjected to analysis at 3 weeks (second dose) and 6 weeks following treatment start.

Synthetic TCR analog templates were spiked into each PCR. Clones were read by immunoSEQ multiplex PCR, and TCRdb kept only the in-frame ones, dropping some. The sample carries tens of thousands of clones, around nine tenths recorded once. As for time point: pretreatment peripheral blood. Details on this clone: Its matching antigen is unknown.

Study-level points and caveats: Pretreatment TCR clonality in blood under the median foretold superior survival.

The germline V gene has CDR1 LGHNA and CDR2 YNFKEQ. The CDR3 sequence is 14 residues long. V was clipped by 1 base and J by 2 bases, with 8 bases between them. The TCR originated in a donor aged 40 or older with urothelial cancer. The V and J genes are TRBV4-2 and TRBJ1-2, with D uncertain. The material sequenced was PBMCs, taken around atezolizumab (anti-PD-L1) treatment. The DNA of the CDR3 is TGTGCCAGCAGCCAAGCAGCTAGGAACTATGGCTACACCTTC. This translates into CASSQAARNYGYTF.